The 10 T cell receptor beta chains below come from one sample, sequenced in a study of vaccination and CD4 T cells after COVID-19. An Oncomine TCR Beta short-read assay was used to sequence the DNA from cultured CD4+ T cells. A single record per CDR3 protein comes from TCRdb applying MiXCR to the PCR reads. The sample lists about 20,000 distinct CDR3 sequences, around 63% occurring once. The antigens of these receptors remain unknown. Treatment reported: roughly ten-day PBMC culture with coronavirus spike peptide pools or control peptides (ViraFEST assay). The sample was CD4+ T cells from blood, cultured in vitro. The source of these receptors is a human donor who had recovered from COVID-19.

This CDR3 reads CASSLQGGGTTNQPQHF. The CDR3 DNA reads TGTGCCAGCAGTCTACAGGGAGGTGGAACAACTAATCAGCCCCAGCATTTT. The chain carries TRBV27 and TRBJ1-5, with a possible D match to TRBD1 (6 bases). The CDR3 covers 17 residues. V lost 5 bases to trimming and J lost 4 bases, with 21 bases between them. CDR1 and CDR2 from the germline V gene are MNHEY and SMNVEV (reference sequence).

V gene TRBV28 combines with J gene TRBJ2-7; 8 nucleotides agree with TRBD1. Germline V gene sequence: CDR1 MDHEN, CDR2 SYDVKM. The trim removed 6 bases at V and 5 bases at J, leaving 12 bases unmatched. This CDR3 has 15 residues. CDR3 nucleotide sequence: TGTGCCAGCAGCCGTTCAGGGGGCCTCAAGGACGAGCAGTACTTC. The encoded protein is CASSRSGGLKDEQYF.

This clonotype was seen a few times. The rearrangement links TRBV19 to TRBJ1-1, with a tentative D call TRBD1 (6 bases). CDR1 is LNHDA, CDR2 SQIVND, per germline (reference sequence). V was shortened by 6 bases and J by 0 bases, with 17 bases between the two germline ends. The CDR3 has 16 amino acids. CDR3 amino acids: CASSSGGEEMNTEAFF. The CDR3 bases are TGTGCCAGTAGCTCGGGGGGCGAAGAAATGAACACTGAAGCTTTCTTT.

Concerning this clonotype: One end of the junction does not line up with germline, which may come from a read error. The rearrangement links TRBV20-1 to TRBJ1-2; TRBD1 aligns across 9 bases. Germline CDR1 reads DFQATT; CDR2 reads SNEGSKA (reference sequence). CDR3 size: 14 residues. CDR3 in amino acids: CSAAGTGRLYDYTF. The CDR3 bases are TGCAGTGCTGCTGGGACAGGGCGACTCTATGACTACACCTTC.

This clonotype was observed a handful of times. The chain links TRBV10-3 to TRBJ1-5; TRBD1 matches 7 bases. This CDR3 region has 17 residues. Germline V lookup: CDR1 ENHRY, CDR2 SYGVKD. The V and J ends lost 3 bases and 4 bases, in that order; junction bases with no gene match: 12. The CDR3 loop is CAISDRDRSRANQPQHF. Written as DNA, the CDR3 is TGTGCCATCAGTGACCGGGACAGATCTCGCGCGAATCAGCCCCAGCATTTT.

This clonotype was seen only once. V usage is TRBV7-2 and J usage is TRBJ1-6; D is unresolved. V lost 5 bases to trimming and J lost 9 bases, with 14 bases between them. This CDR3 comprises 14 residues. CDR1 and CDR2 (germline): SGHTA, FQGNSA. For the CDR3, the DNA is TGTGCCAGCAGCCCAGGAGGTTGGTTTTCACCCCTCCACTTT. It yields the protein CASSPGGWFSPLHF.

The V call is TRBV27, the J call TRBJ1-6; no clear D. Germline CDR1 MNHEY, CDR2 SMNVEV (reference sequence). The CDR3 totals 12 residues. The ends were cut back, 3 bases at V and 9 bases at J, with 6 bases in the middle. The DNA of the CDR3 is TGTGCCAGCAGTTTTTTGGGTTCACCCCTCCACTTT. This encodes CASSFLGSPLHF.

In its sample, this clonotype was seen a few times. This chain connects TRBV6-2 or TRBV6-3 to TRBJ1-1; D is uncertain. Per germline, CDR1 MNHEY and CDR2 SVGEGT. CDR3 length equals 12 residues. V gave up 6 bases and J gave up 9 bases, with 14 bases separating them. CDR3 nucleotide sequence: TGTGCCAGCAGGGACGGGAGGGCAAAAGCTTTCTTT. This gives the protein CASRDGRAKAFF.

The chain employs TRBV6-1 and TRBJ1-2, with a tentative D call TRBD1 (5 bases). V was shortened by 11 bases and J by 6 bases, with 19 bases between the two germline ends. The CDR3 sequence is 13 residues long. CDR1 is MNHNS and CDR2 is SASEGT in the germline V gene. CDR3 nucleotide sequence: TGTGCCGCCAAAAGGGGAGGGAGCGATGGCTACACCTTC. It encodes CAAKRGGSDGYTF.

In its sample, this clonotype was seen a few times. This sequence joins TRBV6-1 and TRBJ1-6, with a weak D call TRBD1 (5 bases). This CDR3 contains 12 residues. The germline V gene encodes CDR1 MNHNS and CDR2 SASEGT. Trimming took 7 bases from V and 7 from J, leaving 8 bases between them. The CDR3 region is CASTTVNSPLHF. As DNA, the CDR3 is TGTGCCAGCACGACAGTAAATTCACCCCTCCACTTT.